The 6 T cell receptor beta chains below all came from one sample that was sequenced in a study of T cell repertoires in cytomegalovirus infection. TCRdb itself ran the reads through MiXCR, one entry per CDR3 protein. Found here are about 740,000 distinct CDR3 sequences, roughly 35% of them singletons; the top ten hold 2.5% to 3.5%. Source material: PBMCs. All receptors come from a human donor in good health (CMV status not recorded). Some clones in this sample may be carry-over from other donors' samples.

This chain uses TRBV15 with TRBJ2-3; TRBD1 might be the D (5 bases). The CDR3 contains 14 residues. The V end lost 2 bases, the J end lost 12 bases, and 18 bases lay between the germline ends. Germline V gives CDR1 LNHNV, CDR2 YYDKDF (reference sequence). CDR3 sequence: CATSRYRGTTIQYF. CDR3 DNA: TGTGCCACCAGCAGATATAGGGGCACGACAATCCAGTATTTT.

This clonotype was detected only once. The J gene is TRBJ1-6, the V gene TRBV7-6, with a possible D match to TRBD1 (6 bases). Germline V gene sequence: CDR1 SGHVS, CDR2 FNYEAQ. V lost 1 base to trimming and J lost 9 bases, with 16 bases between them. The CDR3 is 16 amino acids. The CDR3 loop is CASSLGFSDSFSPLHF. The DNA of the CDR3 is TGTGCCAGCAGCTTAGGGTTTTCGGACAGTTTTTCACCCCTCCACTTT.

A few counts support this clonotype. The V and J genes are TRBV7-8 and TRBJ2-1; D perhaps matches TRBD2 (5 bases). V was shortened by 5 bases and J by 5 bases, with 10 bases between the two germline ends. CDR3 length: 13 amino acids. Germline CDR1 reads SGHVS; CDR2 reads FQNEAQ. CDR3 DNA: TGTGCCAGCAGCGCCCGGGGAAACAATGAGCAGTTCTTC. It is translated as CASSARGNNEQFF.

The chain recombines TRBV19 with TRBJ1-1, with D unclear. Trimming stripped 0 bases from V and 3 bases from J, with 8 bases between. The CDR3 has 14 amino acids. Germline values: CDR1 LNHDA, CDR2 SQIVND (reference sequence). The CDR3 bases are TGTGCCAGTAGTATAGATTCAGCCTACACTGAAGCTTTCTTT. The encoded protein is CASSIDSAYTEAFF.

Points on this clonotype: The conserved final phenylalanine or tryptophan is absent from the CDR3, which likely points to a read error. This chain joins TRBV7-4 and TRBJ2-1, with D possibly TRBD2 on 6 matching bases. V lost 1 base and J 8 bases, leaving 9 bases between the germline ends. The CDR3 has 13 amino acids. Per germline, CDR1 SGHVT and CDR2 SQSDAQ. The CDR3 here is CASSLVTGDEQFY. The CDR3 region has the DNA TGTGCCAGCAGCTTAGTCACGGGGGATGAGCAGTTCTAC.

Details on this clonotype: Since a far larger clone is one base different, this is likely a read error. The CDR3 is CASSLSTATQYF. The CDR3 nucleotides are TGTGCCAGCAGCTTAAGCACAGCTACGCAGTATTTT. This chain uses TRBV7-2 with TRBJ2-3; D not certain. The germline CDR1 and CDR2 sequences are SGHTA and FQGNSA. This CDR3 region has 12 residues.